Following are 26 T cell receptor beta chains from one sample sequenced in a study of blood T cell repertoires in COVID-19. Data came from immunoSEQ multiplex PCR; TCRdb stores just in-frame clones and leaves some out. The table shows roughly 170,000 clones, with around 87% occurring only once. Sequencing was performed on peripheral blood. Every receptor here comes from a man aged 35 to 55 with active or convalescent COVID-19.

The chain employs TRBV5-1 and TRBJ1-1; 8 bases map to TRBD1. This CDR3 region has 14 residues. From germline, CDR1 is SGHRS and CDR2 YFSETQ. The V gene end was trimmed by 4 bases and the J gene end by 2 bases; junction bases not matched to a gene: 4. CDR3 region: CASSPGGRNTEAFF. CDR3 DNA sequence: TGCGCCAGCAGCCCAGGGGGCAGAAACACTGAAGCTTTCTTT.

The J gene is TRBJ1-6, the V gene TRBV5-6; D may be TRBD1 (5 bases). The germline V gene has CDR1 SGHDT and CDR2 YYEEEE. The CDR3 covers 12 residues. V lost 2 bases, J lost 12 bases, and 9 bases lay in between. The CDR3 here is CASSLGALPLHF. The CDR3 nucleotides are TGTGCCAGCAGCTTAGGGGCATTACCCCTCCACTTT.

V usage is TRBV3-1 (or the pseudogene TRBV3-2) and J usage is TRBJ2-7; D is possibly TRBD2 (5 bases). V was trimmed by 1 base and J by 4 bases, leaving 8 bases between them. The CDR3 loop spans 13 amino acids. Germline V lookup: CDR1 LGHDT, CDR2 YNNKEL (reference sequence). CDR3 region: CASSQAGDYEQYF. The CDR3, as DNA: TGTGCCAGCAGCCAAGCCGGGGATTACGAGCAGTACTTC.

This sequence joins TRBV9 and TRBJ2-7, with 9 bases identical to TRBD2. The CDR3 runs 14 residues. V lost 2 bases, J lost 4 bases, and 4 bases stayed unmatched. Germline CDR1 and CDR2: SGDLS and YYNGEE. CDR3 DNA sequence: TGTGCCAGCAGCGTCAGCGGGGGGCCGTACGAGCAGTACTTC. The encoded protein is CASSVSGGPYEQYF.

This chain's CDR3 is CAWTSGGWDSPLHF. The DNA for the CDR3 is TGTGCCTGGACCTCAGGGGGCTGGGATTCACCCCTCCACTTT. The V gene is TRBV30, the J gene TRBJ1-6, with TRBD1 matching over 8 bases. The CDR3 loop spans 14 amino acids. Germline V gene sequence: CDR1 GTSNPN, CDR2 SVGIG (reference sequence). J was trimmed by 8 bases and V by 4 bases; bases with no gene match: 7.

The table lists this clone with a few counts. The DNA for the CDR3 is TGTGCCAGCAGTGCAGAACATACGCAGTATTTT. It yields the protein CASSAEHTQYF. This chain connects TRBV27 to TRBJ2-3, with D uncertain. V shed 5 bases and J shed 7 bases, with 7 bases lying between them. Germline V gene data show CDR1 as MNHEY and CDR2 as SMNVEV (reference sequence). The CDR3 spans 11 residues.

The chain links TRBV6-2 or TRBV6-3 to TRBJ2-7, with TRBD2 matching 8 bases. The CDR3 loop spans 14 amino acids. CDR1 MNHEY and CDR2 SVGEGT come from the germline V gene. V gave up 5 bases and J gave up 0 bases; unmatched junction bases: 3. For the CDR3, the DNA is TGTGCCAGCAGTATCGCGGGGGGCTCCTACGAGCAGTACTTC. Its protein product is CASSIAGGSYEQYF.

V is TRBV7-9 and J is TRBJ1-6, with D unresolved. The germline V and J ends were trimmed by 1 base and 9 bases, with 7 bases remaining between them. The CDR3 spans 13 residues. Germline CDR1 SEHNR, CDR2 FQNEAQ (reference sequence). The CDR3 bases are TGTGCCAGCAGCTTAGTCAGTCTTTCACCCCTCCACTTT. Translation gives CASSLVSLSPLHF.

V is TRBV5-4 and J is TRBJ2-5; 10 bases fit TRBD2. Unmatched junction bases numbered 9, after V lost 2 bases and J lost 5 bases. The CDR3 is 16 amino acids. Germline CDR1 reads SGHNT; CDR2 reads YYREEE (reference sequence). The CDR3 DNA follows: TGTGCCAGCAGCTTCCTAGCGGGGGATCAGGTGGAGACCCAGTACTTC. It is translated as CASSFLAGDQVETQYF.

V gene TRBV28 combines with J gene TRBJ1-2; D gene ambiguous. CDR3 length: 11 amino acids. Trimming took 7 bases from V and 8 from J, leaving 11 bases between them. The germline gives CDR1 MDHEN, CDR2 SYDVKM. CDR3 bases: TGTGCCAGCACAGGCGGGCCCGGCTACACCTTC. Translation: CASTGGPGYTF.

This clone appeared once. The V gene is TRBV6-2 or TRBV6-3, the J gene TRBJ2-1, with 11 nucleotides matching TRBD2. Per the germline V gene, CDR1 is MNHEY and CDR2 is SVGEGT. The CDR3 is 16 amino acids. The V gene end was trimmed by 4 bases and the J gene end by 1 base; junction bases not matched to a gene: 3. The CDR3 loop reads CASSSRLAGSYNEQFF. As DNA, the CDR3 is TGTGCCAGCAGTTCGAGACTAGCGGGGTCCTACAATGAGCAGTTCTTC.

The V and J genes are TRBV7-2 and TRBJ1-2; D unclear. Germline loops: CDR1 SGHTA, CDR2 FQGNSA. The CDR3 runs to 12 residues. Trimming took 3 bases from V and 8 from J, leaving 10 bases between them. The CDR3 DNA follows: TGTGCCAGCAGCTTGACGGCGGGCGGCTACACCTTC. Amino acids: CASSLTAGGYTF.

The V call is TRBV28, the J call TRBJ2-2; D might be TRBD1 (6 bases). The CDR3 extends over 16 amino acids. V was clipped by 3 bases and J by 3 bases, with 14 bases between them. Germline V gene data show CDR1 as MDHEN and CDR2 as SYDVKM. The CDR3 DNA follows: TGTGCCAGCAGTTTCGAGGGCAGGGGTTACACCGGGGAGCTGTTTTTT. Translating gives CASSFEGRGYTGELFF.

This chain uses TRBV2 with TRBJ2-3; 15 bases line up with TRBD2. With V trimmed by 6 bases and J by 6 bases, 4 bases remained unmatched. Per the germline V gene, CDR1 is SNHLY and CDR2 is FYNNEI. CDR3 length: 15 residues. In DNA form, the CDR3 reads TGTGCCAGCAGCGGACTAGCGGGGGGGTCGGATACGCAGTATTTT. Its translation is CASSGLAGGSDTQYF.

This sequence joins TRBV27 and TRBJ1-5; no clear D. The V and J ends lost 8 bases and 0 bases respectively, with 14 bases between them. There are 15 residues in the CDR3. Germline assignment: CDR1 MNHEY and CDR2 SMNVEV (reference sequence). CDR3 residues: CASLPTPNSNQPQHF. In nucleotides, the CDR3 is TGTGCCAGCCTCCCCACACCGAATAGCAATCAGCCCCAGCATTTT.

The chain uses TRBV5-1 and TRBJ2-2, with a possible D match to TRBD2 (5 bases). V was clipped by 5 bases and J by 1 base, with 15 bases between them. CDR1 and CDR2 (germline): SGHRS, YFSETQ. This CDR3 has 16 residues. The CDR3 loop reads CASSFSGILNTGELFF. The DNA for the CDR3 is TGCGCCAGCAGTTTTTCCGGGATCCTGAACACCGGGGAGCTGTTTTTT.

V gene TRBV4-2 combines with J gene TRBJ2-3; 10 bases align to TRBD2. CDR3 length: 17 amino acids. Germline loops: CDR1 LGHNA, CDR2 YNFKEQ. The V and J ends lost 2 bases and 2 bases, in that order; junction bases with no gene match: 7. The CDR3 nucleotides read TGTGCCAGCAGCCAACTGTCTAGCGGGAGCCACACAGATACGCAGTATTTT. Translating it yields CASSQLSSGSHTDTQYF.

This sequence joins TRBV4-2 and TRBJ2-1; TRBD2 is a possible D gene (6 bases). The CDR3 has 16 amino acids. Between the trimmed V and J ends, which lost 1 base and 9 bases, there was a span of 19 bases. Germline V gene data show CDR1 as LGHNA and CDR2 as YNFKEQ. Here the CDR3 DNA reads TGTGCCAGCAGCCAAGCGGTTGCGGGAAACTTCGGTGAGCAGTTCTTC. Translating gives CASSQAVAGNFGEQFF.

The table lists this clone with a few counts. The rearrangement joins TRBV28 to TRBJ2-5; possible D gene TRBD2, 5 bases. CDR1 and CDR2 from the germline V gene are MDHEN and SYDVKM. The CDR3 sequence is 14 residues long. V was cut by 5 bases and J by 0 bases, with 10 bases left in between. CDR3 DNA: TGTGCCAGCAGTCTAAACGGGAACCAAGAGACCCAGTACTTC. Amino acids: CASSLNGNQETQYF.

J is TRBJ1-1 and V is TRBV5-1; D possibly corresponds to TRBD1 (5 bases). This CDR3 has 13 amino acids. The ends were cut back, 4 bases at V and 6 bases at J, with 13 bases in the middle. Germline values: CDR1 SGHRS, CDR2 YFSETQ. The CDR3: CASSPLQGAEAFF. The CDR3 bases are TGCGCCAGCAGCCCTTTGCAGGGCGCTGAAGCTTTCTTT.

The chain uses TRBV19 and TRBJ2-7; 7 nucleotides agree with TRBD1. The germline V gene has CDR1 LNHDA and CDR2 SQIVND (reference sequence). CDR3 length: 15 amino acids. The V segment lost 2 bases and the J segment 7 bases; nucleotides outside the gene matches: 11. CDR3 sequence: CASSISTGRSREQYF. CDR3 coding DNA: TGTGCCAGTAGTATATCGACAGGGAGATCGCGGGAGCAGTACTTC.

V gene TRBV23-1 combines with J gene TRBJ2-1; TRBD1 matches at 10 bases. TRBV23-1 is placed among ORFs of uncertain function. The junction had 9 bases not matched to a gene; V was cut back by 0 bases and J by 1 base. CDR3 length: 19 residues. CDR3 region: CASSQSPGTGDRSYNEQFF. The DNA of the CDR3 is TGCGCCAGCAGTCAATCTCCCGGGACAGGGGATAGGTCCTACAATGAGCAGTTCTTC.

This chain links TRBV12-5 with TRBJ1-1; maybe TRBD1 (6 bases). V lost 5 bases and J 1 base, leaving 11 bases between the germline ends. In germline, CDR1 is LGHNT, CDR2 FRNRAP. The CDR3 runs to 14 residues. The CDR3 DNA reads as TGTGCTAGTGGTCAACACAGGGCGAACACTGAAGCTTTCTTT. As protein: CASGQHRANTEAFF.

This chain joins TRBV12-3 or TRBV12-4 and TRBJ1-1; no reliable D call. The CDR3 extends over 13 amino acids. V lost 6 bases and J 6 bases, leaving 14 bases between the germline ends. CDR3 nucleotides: TGTGCCAGCAGCCGTTGGGAGGGTTCTGAAGCTTTCTTT. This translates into CASSRWEGSEAFF.

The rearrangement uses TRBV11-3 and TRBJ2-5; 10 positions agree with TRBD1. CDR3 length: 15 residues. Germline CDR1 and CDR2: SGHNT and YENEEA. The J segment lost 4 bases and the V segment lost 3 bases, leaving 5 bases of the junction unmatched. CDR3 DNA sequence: TGTGCCAGCAGCTTGTGGACAGGGGGTACAGAGACCCAGTACTTC. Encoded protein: CASSLWTGGTETQYF. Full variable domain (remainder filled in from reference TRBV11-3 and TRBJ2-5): EAGVVQSPRYKIIEKKQPVAFWCNPISGHNTLYWYLQNLGQGPELLIRYENEEAVDDSQLPKDRFSAERLKGVDSTLKIQPAELGDSAVYLCASSLWTGGTETQYFGPGTRLLVL.

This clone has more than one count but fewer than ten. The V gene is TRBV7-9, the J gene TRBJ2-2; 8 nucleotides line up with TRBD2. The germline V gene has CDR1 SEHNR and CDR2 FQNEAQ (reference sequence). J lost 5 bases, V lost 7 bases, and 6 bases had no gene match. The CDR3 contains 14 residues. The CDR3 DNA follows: TGTGCCAGCACCCGAAGCGGGGGAACCGGGGAGCTGTTTTTT. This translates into CASTRSGGTGELFF.